This T cell receptor (beta chain) was captured in a study of blood T cells in healthy people across ages. Whole-study findings and limits: PBMCs that were unsorted prevented a conclusive naive versus antigen-experienced comparison. Naive CD4+ cells and diversity were both higher in long-lived donors than in aged donors. CMV infection status of these donors was not known. Diversity of TCR beta per million T cells declined in a roughly linear way with age.

V was pared by 7 bases and J by 2 bases, with 10 bases of the junction left unmatched. CDR3 length: 15 residues. Germline lookup yields CDR1 MNHEY and CDR2 SVGEGT. Next came a second PCR, run for about 7 to 11 cycles, which used a sample-barcoded 5' primer along with a J-beta primer mix. TCRdb re-called the 5' RACE reads through MiXCR, storing one row per CDR3 protein. Among 1.4 million to 1.5 million distinct CDR3 sequences listed, around 39% were seen once. Worth noting for this clonotype: Antigen unknown.

The sequence derives from a woman between 18 and 30 years old in good health. The V gene is TRBV6-2 or TRBV6-3, the J gene TRBJ2-7; 8 bases line up with TRBD1. The sample comprised blood. The CDR3 coding sequence is TGTGCCAGCACTGATCCTCGGACAGGGCCCTACGAGCAGTACTTC. Protein product: CASTDPRTGPYEQYF.